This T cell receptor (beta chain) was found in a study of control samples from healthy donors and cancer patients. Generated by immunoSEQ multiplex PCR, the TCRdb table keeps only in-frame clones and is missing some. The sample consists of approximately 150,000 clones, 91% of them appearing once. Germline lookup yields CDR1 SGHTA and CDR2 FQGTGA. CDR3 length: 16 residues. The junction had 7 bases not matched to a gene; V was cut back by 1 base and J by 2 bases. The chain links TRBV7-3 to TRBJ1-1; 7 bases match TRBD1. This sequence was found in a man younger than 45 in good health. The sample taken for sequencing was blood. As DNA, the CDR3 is TGTGCCAGCAGCTTAATCAGTAGGGGGCCTAACACTGAAGCTTTCTTT. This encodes CASSLISRGPNTEAFF.